A single sample is the source of the 5 T cell receptor beta chains below, sequenced in a study of blood T cell repertoires in COVID-19. Profiling relied on immunoSEQ multiplex PCR, and the TCRdb table lists in-frame clones only, not all of them. Of tens of thousands of clones in the sample, 68% were seen once. The specimen sequenced was peripheral blood. The source of these receptors is a woman aged 70-85 years with acute or convalescent COVID-19.

The chain is built from TRBV9 and TRBJ2-3; tentative D call: TRBD1 (5 bases). Trimming took off 0 bases at V and 4 bases at J, with 12 bases between the two ends. From germline, CDR1 is SGDLS and CDR2 YYNGEE. This CDR3 region has 15 residues. The DNA of the CDR3 is TGTGCCAGCAGCGTAGACTCAGGGATCCCAGATACGCAGTATTTT. Translation gives CASSVDSGIPDTQYF.

The rearrangement links TRBV24-1 to TRBJ2-1, with D possibly TRBD1 on 6 matching bases. Trimming took off 2 bases at V and 3 bases at J, with 16 bases between the two ends. CDR3 length equals 17 residues. Germline V lookup: CDR1 KGHDR, CDR2 SFDVKD. DNA of the CDR3: TGTGCCACCAGTGATTCAACCAGGGGTGGTGGCTACAATGAGCAGTTCTTC. It codes for CATSDSTRGGGYNEQFF.

The J gene is TRBJ2-7, the V gene TRBV12-3 or TRBV12-4; a possible D gene is TRBD2 (6 bases). With 7 bases removed from V and 4 bases from J, the gap between germline ends came to 14 bases. The CDR3 consists of 13 residues. CDR3 sequence (DNA): TGTGCCAGCACTCGAAGTCGGGGGTACGAGCAGTACTTC. It is translated as CASTRSRGYEQYF.

This clone counts as medium-sized. The chain combines TRBV9 with TRBJ1-1; D unclear. Trimming took off 0 bases at V and 1 base at J, with 10 bases between the two ends. This CDR3 has 15 residues. Germline V gene sequence: CDR1 SGDLS, CDR2 YYNGEE. The CDR3 sequence: CASSVASSGNTEAFF. The CDR3 coding sequence is TGTGCCAGCAGCGTAGCTTCTTCAGGGAACACTGAAGCTTTCTTT.

The J gene is TRBJ1-1, the V gene TRBV19; D uncertain. Trimming stripped 7 bases from V and 1 base from J, with 13 bases between. The CDR3 consists of 14 residues. Germline values: CDR1 LNHDA, CDR2 SQIVND (reference sequence). CDR3 nucleotides: TGTGCCAGTACAGGCTGGCCAACGAACACTGAAGCTTTCTTT. It specifies CASTGWPTNTEAFF.